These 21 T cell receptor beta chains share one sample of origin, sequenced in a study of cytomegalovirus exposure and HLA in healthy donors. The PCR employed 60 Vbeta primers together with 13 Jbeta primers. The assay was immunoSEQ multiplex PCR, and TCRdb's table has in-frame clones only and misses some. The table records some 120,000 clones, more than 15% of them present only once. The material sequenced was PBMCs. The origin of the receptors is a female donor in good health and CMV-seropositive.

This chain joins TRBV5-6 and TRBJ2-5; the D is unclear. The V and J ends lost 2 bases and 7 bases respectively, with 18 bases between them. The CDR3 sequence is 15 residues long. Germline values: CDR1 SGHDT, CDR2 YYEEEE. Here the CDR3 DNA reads TGTGCCAGCAGCTTAACGATAATAGGTGCAGGGACCCAGTACTTC. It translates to CASSLTIIGAGTQYF.

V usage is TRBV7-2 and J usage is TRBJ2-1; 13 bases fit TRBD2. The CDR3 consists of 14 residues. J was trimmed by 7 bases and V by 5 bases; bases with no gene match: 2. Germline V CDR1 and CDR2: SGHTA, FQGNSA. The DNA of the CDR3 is TGTGCCAGCAGCAGGGGACTAGCGGGGAATGAGCAGTTCTTC. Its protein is CASSRGLAGNEQFF. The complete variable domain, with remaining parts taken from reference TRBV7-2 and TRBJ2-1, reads GAGVSQSPSNKVTEKGKDVELRCDPISGHTALYWYRQSLGQGLEFLIYFQGNSAPDKSGLPSDRFSAERTGGSVSTLTIQRTQQEDSAVYLCASSRGLAGNEQFFGPGTRLTVL.

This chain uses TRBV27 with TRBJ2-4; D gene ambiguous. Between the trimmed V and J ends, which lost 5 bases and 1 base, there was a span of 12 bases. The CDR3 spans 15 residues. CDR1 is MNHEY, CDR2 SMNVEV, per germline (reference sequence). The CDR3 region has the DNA TGTGCCAGCAGTGAAATAACGCAGGCCAAAAACATTCAGTACTTC. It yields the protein CASSEITQAKNIQYF.

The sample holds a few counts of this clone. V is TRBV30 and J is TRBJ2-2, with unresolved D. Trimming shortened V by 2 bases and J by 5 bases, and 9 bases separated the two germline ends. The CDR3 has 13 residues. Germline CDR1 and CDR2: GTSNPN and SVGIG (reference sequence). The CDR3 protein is CAWSFGGTGELFF. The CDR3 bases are TGTGCCTGGAGTTTTGGCGGAACCGGGGAGCTGTTTTTT. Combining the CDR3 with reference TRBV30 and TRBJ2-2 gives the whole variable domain SQTIHQWPATLVQPVGSPLSLECTVEGTSNPNLYWYRQAAGRGLQLLFYSVGIGQISSEVPQNLSASRPQDRQFILSSKKLLLSDSGFYLCAWSFGGTGELFFGEGSRLTVL.

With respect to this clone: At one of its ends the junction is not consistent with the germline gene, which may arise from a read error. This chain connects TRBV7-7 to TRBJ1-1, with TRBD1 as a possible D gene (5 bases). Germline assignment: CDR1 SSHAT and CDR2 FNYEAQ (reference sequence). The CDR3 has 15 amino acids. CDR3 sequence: CASSPPPTVGTEAFF. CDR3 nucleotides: TGTGCTAGCAGCCCCCCCCCGACAGTTGGCACTGAAGCTTTCTTT.

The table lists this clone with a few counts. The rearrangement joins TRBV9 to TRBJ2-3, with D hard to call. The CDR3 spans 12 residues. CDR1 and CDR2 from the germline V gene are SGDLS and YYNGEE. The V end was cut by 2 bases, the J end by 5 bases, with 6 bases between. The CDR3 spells CASSVPRDTQYF. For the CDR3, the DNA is TGTGCCAGCAGCGTCCCCAGAGATACGCAGTATTTT.

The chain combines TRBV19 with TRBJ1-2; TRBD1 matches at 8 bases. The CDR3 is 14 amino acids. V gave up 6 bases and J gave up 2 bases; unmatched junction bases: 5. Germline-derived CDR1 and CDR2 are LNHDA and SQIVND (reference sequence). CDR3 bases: TGTGCCAGTAGCGGGACAGGAAAGAACTATGGCTACACCTTC. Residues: CASSGTGKNYGYTF.

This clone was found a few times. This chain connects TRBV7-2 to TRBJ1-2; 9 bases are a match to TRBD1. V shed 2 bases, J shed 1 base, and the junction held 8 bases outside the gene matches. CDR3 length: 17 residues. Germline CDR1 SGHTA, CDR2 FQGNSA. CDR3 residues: CASSLTTGQGSNYGYTF. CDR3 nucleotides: TGTGCCAGCAGCTTAACAACCGGACAGGGGAGTAACTATGGCTACACCTTC.

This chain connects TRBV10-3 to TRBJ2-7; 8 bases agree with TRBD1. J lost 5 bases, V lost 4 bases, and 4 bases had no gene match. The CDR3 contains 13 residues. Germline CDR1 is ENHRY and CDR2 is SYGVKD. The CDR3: CAISGRGRNEQYF. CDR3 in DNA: TGTGCCATCAGTGGCAGGGGGCGAAACGAGCAGTACTTC.

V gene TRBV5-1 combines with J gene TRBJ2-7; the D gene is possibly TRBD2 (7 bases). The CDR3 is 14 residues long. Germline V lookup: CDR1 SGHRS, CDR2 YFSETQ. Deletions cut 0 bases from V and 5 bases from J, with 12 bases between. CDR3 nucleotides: TGCGCCAGCAGCTTGGTGGGGGGGCTGGACGAGCAGTACTTC. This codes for CASSLVGGLDEQYF.

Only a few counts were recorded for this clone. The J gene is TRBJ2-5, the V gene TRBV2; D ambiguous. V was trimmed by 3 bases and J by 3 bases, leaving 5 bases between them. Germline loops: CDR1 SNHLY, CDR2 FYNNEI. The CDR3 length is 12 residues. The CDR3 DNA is TGTGCCAGCAGTGAGCTAGAAGAGACCCAGTACTTC. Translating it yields CASSELEETQYF.

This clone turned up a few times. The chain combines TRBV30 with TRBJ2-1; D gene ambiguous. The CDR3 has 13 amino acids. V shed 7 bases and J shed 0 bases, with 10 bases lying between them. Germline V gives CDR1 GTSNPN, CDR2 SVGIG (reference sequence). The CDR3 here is CASVSSSYNEQFF. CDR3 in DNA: TGTGCCTCCGTCTCTAGCTCCTACAATGAGCAGTTCTTC. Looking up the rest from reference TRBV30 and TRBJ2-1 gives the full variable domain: SQTIHQWPATLVQPVGSPLSLECTVEGTSNPNLYWYRQAAGRGLQLLFYSVGIGQISSEVPQNLSASRPQDRQFILSSKKLLLSDSGFYLCASVSSSYNEQFFGPGTRLTVL.

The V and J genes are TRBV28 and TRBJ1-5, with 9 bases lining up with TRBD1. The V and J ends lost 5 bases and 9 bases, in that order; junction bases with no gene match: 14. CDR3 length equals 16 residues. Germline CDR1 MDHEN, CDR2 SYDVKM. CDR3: CASSPGSTGGRGPQHF. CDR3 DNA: TGTGCCAGCAGTCCCGGCTCCACAGGGGGCCGGGGGCCCCAGCATTTT.

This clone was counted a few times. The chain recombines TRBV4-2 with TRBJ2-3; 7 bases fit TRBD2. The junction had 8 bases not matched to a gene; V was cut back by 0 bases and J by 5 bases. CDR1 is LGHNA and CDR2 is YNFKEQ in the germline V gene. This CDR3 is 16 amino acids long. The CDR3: CASSQEFRRGIDTQYF. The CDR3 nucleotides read TGTGCCAGCAGCCAAGAGTTTCGGCGGGGGATAGATACGCAGTATTTT.

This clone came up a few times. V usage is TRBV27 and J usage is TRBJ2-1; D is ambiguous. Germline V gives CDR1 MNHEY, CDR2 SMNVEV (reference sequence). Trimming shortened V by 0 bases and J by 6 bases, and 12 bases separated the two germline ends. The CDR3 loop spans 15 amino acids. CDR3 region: CASSLSVQAFNEQFF. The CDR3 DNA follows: TGTGCCAGCAGTTTATCGGTTCAGGCCTTCAATGAGCAGTTCTTC.

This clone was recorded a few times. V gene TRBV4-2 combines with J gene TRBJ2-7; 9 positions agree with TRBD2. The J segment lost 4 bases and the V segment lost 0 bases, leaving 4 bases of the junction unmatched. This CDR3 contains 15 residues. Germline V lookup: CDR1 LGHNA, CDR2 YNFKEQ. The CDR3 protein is CASSQEGLAGYEQYF. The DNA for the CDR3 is TGTGCCAGCAGCCAAGAAGGCCTAGCGGGGTACGAGCAGTACTTC.

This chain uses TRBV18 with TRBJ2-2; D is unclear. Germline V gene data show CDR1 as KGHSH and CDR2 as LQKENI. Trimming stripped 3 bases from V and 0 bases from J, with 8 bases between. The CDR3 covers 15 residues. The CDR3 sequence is CASSPAATNTGELFF. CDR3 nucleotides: TGTGCCAGCTCACCCGCGGCAACGAACACCGGGGAGCTGTTTTTT.

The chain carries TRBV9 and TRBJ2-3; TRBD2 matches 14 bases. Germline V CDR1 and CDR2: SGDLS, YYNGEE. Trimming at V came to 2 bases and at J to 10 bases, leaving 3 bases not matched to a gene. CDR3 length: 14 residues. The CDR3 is CASSVSTSGGAQYF. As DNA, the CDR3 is TGTGCCAGCAGCGTTTCGACTAGCGGGGGGGCGCAGTATTTT. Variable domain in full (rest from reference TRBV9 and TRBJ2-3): DSGVTQTPKHLITATGQRVTLRCSPRSGDLSVYWYQQSLDQGLQFLIQYYNGEERAKGNILERFSAQQFPDLHSELNLSSLELGDSALYFCASSVSTSGGAQYFGPGTRLTVL.

This CDR3 reads CASSQESHVQGWGQPQHF. In nucleotides, the CDR3 is TGCGCCAGCAGCCAAGAATCACACGTCCAGGGATGGGGTCAGCCCCAGCATTTT. The chain combines TRBV4-3 with TRBJ1-5; D possibly corresponds to TRBD1 (5 bases). Germline V gene sequence: CDR1 LGHNA, CDR2 YSLEER. V gave up 0 bases and J gave up 6 bases, with 21 bases separating them. This CDR3 region has 18 residues.

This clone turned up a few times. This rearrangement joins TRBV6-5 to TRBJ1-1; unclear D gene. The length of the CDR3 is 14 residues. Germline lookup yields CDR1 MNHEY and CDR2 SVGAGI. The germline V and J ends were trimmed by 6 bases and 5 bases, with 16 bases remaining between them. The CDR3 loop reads CASRDWAVGTEAFF. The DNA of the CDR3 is TGTGCCAGCAGGGACTGGGCAGTAGGGACTGAAGCTTTCTTT.

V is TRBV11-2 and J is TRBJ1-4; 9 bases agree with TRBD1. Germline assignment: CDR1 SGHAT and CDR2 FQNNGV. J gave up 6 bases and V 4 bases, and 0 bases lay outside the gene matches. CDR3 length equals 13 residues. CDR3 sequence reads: CASSWDRDEKLFF. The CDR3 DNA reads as TGTGCCAGCAGCTGGGACAGGGATGAAAAACTGTTTTTT.